Listed below are T cell receptor beta chains from one sample, sequenced in a study of response to subunit inactivated influenza vaccine. TCRdb itself ran the RT-PCR reads through MiXCR, one entry per CDR3 protein. This table has about 780,000 distinct CDR3 sequences, around 20% appearing once. Sequences were derived from PBMCs from blood, sampled approximately 5 days after vaccination. Receptors originate from a man between 50 and 59 years old who received an inactivated influenza vaccine. CDR3s include the opening cysteine and the closing phenylalanine or tryptophan. D genes are given only for firm matches. The listing skips clone size in some rows; elsewhere it reads once, few, many or a size class.

CSAREVAGGPYNEQFF,TGCAGTGCTAGAGAGGTAGCGGGGGGACCATACAATGAGCAGTTCTTC,TRBD2,TRBJ2-1,few,TRBV20-1
CASWGGPGYGYTF,TGTGCCAGCTGGGGGGGCCCGGGATATGGCTACACCTTC,NA,TRBJ1-2,few,TRBV12-3/TRBV12-4
CSASDRALGTQYF,TGCAGTGCAAGCGACAGGGCCTTAGGAACCCAGTACTTC,TRBD1,TRBJ2-5,few,TRBV20-1
CASSQAGTTPRTNYGYTF,TGTGCCAGCAGCCAGGCCGGGACTACCCCGCGGACTAACTATGGCTACACCTTC,NA,TRBJ1-2,few,TRBV3-1
CASSLGWGQRNSPLHF,TGTGCCAGCAGTTTAGGTTGGGGACAGCGTAATTCACCCCTCCACTTT,TRBD1,TRBJ1-6,NA,TRBV28
CASFAGVAGELFF,TGTGCCAGCTTTGCGGGAGTGGCCGGGGAGCTGTTTTTT,TRBD2,TRBJ2-2,NA,TRBV27
CATSRDKGNNQPQHF,TGTGCCACCAGCAGAGATAAGGGGAACAATCAGCCCCAGCATTTT,NA,TRBJ1-5,many,TRBV15
CASSFPGAYTGELFF,TGTGCCAGCAGCTTCCCAGGGGCTTACACCGGGGAGCTGTTTTTT,NA,TRBJ2-2,NA,TRBV7-6
CSAGGQGLRTGQFF,TGCAGTGCTGGGGGACAGGGTCTCCGTACAGGGCAGTTCTTC,TRBD1,TRBJ2-1,once,TRBV20-1
CASSLIQGGTHEQYF,TGTGCCAGCAGCTTAATTCAGGGAGGAACCCACGAGCAGTACTTC,NA,TRBJ2-7,NA,TRBV11-2
CASSTRDRGHQETQYF,TGTGCCAGCTCAACTCGGGACAGGGGTCACCAAGAGACCCAGTACTTC,TRBD1,TRBJ2-5,few,TRBV18
CASRREREVGELFF,TGTGCCAGCAGACGCGAGCGGGAGGTCGGGGAGCTGTTTTTT,TRBD2,TRBJ2-2,NA,TRBV6-1
CASSRSGTGYETQYF,TGTGCCAGCAGCAGATCCGGGACAGGGTATGAGACCCAGTACTTC,TRBD1,TRBJ2-5,NA,TRBV7-8
CSARGPQGSQPQHF,TGCAGTGCTAGAGGCCCTCAAGGGAGTCAGCCCCAGCATTTT,NA,TRBJ1-5,once,TRBV20-1
CSAPRTSGRFPQETQYF,TGCAGTGCTCCCCGGACTAGCGGGAGGTTCCCCCAAGAGACCCAGTACTTC,TRBD2,TRBJ2-5,few,TRBV20-1
CASNRAGGPPGELFF,TGTGCCAGCAATAGGGCGGGAGGGCCTCCCGGGGAGCTGTTTTTT,TRBD2,TRBJ2-2,few,TRBV12-3/TRBV12-4
CASPQGFPGLSGELFF,TGTGCCAGCCCCCAAGGGTTTCCGGGTTTATCCGGGGAGCTGTTTTTT,NA,TRBJ2-2,NA,TRBV19
CASRRGQGSDTQYF,TGCGCCAGCAGGCGAGGACAGGGTTCAGATACGCAGTATTTT,TRBD1,TRBJ2-3,NA,TRBV5-1